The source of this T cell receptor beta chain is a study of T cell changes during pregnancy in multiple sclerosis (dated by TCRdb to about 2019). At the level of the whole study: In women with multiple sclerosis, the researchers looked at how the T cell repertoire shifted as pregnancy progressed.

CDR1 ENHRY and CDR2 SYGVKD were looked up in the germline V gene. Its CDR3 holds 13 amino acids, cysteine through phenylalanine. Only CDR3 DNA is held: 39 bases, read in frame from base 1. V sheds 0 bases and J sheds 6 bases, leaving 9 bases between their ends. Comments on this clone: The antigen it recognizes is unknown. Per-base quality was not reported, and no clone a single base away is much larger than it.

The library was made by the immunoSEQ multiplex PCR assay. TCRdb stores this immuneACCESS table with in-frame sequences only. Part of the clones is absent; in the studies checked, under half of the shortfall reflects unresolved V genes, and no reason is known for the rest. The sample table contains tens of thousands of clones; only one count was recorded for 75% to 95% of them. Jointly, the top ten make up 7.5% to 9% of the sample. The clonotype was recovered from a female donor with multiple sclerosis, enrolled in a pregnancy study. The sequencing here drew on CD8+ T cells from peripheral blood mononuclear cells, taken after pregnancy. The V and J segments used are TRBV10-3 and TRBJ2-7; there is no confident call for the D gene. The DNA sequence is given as TGTGCCATCAGTGAGTCAGAGGTCGGCGAGCAGTACTTC. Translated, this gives CAISESEVGEQYF.